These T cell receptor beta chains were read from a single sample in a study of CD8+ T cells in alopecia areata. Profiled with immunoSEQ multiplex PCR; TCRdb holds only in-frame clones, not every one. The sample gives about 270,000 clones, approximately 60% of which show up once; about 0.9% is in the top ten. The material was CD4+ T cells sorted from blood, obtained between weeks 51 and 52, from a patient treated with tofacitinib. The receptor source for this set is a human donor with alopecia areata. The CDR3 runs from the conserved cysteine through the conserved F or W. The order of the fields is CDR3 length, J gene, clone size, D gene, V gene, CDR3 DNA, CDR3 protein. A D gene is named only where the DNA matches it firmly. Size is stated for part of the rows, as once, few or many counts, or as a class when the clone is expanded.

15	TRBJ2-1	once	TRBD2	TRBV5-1	TGCGCCAGCAGCCCGGGACTAGCGGATGACAATGAGCAGTTCTTC	CASSPGLADDNEQFF
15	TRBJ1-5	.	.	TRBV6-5	TGTGCCAGCCAGGGGTTGGGAACACCCAATCAGCCCCAGCATTTT	CASQGLGTPNQPQHF
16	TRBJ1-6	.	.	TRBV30	TGTGCCTGGAGTGTTTCCTTGGGTGGCGGAAATTCACCCCTCCACTTT	CAWSVSLGGGNSPLHF
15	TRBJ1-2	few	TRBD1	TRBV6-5	TGTGCCAGCAGTACCGCGACAGGGGCTAACTATGGCTACACCTTC	CASSTATGANYGYTF
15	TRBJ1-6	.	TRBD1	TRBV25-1	TGTGCCAGCAGTGACTGGGACAGGGGGAATTCACCCCTCCACTTT	CASSDWDRGNSPLHF
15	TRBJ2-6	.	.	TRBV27	TGTGCCAGCAGTGGGATAGCTTCTGGGGCCAACGTCCTGACTTTC	CASSGIASGANVLTF
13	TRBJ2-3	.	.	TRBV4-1	TGCGCCAGCAGCCCCCCACAGGCAGATACGCAGTATTTT	CASSPPQADTQYF
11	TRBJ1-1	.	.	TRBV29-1	TGCAGCGTTGAAGATCTGGTTGAAGCTTTCTTT	CSVEDLVEAFF
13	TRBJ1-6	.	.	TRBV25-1	TGTGCCGCGAGGACAGACAATAATTCACCCCTCCACTTT	CAARTDNNSPLHF
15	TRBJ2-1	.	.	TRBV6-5	TGTGCCAGCAGTATTGGTGGTCCGTCCTACAATGAGCAGTTCTTC	CASSIGGPSYNEQFF
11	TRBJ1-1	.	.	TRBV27	TGTGCCAGCGGGTCGCGGGGTGACGCTTTCTTT	CASGSRGDAFF
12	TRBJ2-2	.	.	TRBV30	TGTGCCCGGGGTCTGGACACCGGGGAGCTGTTTTTT	CARGLDTGELFF
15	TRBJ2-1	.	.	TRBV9	TGTGCCAGCAGCGGCGGGGCGAGCTCCTACAATGAGCAGTTCTTC	CASSGGASSYNEQFF
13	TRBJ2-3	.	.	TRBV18	TGTGCCAGCTCACGGGACGGCACAGATACGCAGTATTTT	CASSRDGTDTQYF
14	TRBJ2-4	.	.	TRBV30	TGTGCCTGGAGTAACCGGGGTCCGAAAAACATTCAGTACTTC	CAWSNRGPKNIQYF
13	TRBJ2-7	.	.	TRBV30	TGTGCCTGGACCACCCGGGGGGCGGGCGAGCAGTACTTC	CAWTTRGAGEQYF
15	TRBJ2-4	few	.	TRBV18	TGTGCCAGCCGCCGGCAGGGCGAAACCCAAAACATTCAGTACTTC	CASRRQGETQNIQYF
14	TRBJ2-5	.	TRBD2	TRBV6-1	TGTGCCAGCGGTGTAGCGGGGGCGTGGGAGACCCAGTACTTC	CASGVAGAWETQYF
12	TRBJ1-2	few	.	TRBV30	TGTGCCTGGAGTGGGGGGAAGAGTGGCTACACCTTC	CAWSGGKSGYTF
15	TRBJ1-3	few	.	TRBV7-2	TGTGCCAGCAGCTCGGAAGCGGGCGCTGGAAACACCATATATTTT	CASSSEAGAGNTIYF
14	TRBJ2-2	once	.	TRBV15	TGTGCCACCAGCAGAGTAGAGAACACCGGGGAGCTGTTTTTT	CATSRVENTGELFF
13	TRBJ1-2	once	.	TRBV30	TGTGCCTGGAGTGTACAGGTGGGGTCCTACTACACCTTC	CAWSVQVGSYYTF
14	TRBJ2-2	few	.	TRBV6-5	TGTGCCAGCACCCGAGACTTCGCCACCGGGGAGCTGTTTTTT	CASTRDFATGELFF
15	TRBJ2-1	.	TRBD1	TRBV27	TGTGCCAGCAGATCACAGGGGACCTCCTACAATGAGCAGTTCTTC	CASRSQGTSYNEQFF
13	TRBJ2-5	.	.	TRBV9	TGTGCCAGCTCAGGCGGGATCCAAGAGACCCAGTACTTC	CASSGGIQETQYF
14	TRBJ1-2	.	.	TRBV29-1	TGCAGCGTTGAACCTCCGGGGGGCAACTATGGCTACACCTTC	CSVEPPGGNYGYTF
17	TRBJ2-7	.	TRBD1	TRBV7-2	TGTGCCAGCAGCTACAAGTTCGGGACAGCCTTTTCCTACGAGCAGTACTTC	CASSYKFGTAFSYEQYF
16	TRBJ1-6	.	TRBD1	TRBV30	TGTGCCTGGAGTTCAGGACAGGGCGCGGGGAATTCACCCCTCCACTTT	CAWSSGQGAGNSPLHF
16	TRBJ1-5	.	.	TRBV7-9	TGTGCCAGCAGCTTATGGGCAGGGCATGGCAATCAGCCCCAGCATTTT	CASSLWAGHGNQPQHF